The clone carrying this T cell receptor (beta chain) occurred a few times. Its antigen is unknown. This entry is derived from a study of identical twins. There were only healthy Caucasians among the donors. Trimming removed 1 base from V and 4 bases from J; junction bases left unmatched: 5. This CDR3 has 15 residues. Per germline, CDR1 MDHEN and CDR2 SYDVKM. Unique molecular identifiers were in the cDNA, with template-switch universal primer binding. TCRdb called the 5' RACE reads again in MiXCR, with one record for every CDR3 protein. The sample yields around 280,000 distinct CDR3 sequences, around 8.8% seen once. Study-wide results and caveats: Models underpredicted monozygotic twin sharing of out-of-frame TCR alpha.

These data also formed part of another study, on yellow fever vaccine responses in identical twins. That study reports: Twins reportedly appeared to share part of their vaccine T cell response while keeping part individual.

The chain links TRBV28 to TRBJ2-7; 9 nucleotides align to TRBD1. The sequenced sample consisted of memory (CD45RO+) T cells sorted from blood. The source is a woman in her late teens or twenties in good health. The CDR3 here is CASSLFNRGPYEQYF. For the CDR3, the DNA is TGTGCCAGCAGTTTATTTAACAGGGGGCCTTACGAGCAGTACTTC.